This T cell receptor (beta chain) was identified during a study of cytomegalovirus exposure and HLA in healthy donors. Notes on this clone: What it binds is unknown.

Study conclusions and caveats: As a later analysis showed, a missense DCLRE1C variant was linked to trimming of TCR beta V- and J-genes. Overall, roughly 150 TCR beta chains were annotated as cytomegalovirus-associated.

PCR involved 60 Vbeta and 13 Jbeta primers. Sequencing used immunoSEQ multiplex PCR; TCRdb keeps in-frame clones, though not all of them. Of around 150,000 clones detected, roughly 89% appear once; the ten largest clones hold about 5.5%. The sequencing sample was made of PBMCs. This TCR was recovered from a woman aged 25 to 39 in good health and CMV-seronegative.

CDR3 residues: CASSEARYTSGSNEQFF. The CDR3 DNA is TGTGCCAGCAGTGAAGCGAGGTATACTAGCGGGAGCAATGAGCAGTTCTTC. This chain uses TRBV6-1 with TRBJ2-1; 11 nucleotides match TRBD2. The V segment lost 0 bases and the J segment 6 bases; nucleotides outside the gene matches: 7. From germline, CDR1 is MNHNS and CDR2 SASEGT. The CDR3 sequence is 17 residues long.